A single T cell receptor beta chain is shown here with its context. This entry is derived from a study of blood T cells in healthy people across ages. A sample-barcoded 5' primer and a J-beta primer mix were used in a second PCR of about 7 to 12 cycles. TCRdb passed the 5' RACE reads through MiXCR, listing each CDR3 protein once. This sample carries approximately 760,000 distinct CDR3 sequences, just under 25% of them seen once, and the ten largest clones take under 9.5%. The data also belong to a second study, concerning T cells of mothers and their children. That source notes: The donor cohort consisted of three healthy Caucasian mothers and their six children.

This clonotype originated in a boy aged 5 to 17 in good health. What was sequenced was blood.

The CDR3 bases are TGTGCCAGCAGCTTAGGAGTAGTAGCGGGGGGGGGAAACATTCAGTACTTC. It codes for CASSLGVVAGGGNIQYF. The chain couples TRBV7-2 to TRBJ2-4; 11 bases are a match to TRBD2. This CDR3 is built from 17 residues. Germline V CDR1 and CDR2: SGHTA, FQGNSA. J was trimmed by 6 bases and V by 1 base; bases with no gene match: 8.